The entry below describes one T cell receptor (beta chain). Its antigen remains undetermined. Base qualities are not recorded, but no much larger clone differs from it by a single base. The immunoSEQ Assay, a bias-controlled multiplex PCR, was used to amplify TCRbeta CDR3 regions from genomic DNA. As for the original processing: The number of nucleated cells in each sample was estimated by amplification of reference gene primers within the assay. To quantify the absolute abundance of each unique TCRbeta CDR3 rearrangement, sequence reads were collapsed and filtered. For each sample, productive Simpson clonality was calculated as the square root of Simpson's diversity index over productive rearrangements. TCRdb re-hosts the immuneACCESS table, in-frame sequences only. Its copies lack some clones; in the studies checked, an unresolved V gene accounts for under half of them, and the cause for the rest is not known. The D gene and trimming were derived from the DNA, and the V and J assignments and clone size from that table. The sample table records 200,000 to 250,000 clones; 75% to 90% of these occur just once. The ten largest clones represent about 5% of the sample.

Trimming removed 4 bases from V and 8 bases from J; the gene matches leave 2 bases unexplained. The CDR1 and CDR2 encoded by the germline V gene (reference sequence) are LGHDT and YNNKEL. Spanning cysteine to phenylalanine, the CDR3 consists of 12 amino acids. CDR3 DNA only is kept here, 36 bases in frame from base 1. The sample comes from a study of blood T cell repertoires in COVID-19 (TCRdb year 2020). Background on the whole study: The collaborator samples originated in the United States, Italy and Spain and spanned the acute and convalescent phases of COVID-19. The material from the prospective study consisted of cDNA or gDNA derived from T cells, B-cell-depleted T cells, or PBMCs. Deeply sampled blood TCRbeta repertoires from subjects exposed to, actively infected with, or recovered from COVID-19 were included in the dataset. The repertoires were released in a freely available public database meant as a resource for research on the immune response to SARS-CoV-2. The samples were drawn from two sources: the first 160 participants of the ongoing ImmuneRACE study, and 1,254 subjects contributed by 6 global collaborators. The sample metadata nearly always contained a de-identified subject ID, COVID-19 status, age in years and sex. Where available, HLA class I and class II types were obtained from metadata supplied by the sample provider rather than from assay-based typing. General study outcomes and caveats: How much clinical and demographic metadata was included differed by source and by participant, and the metadata was provided uncurated.

Collaborating institutions collected whole blood in K2EDTA tubes following their own protocols. For TCRbeta analysis, collaborators shipped samples as frozen whole blood, isolated PBMCs, or DNA extracted from either of those sample types. The sequenced material came from peripheral blood. The chain is made from TRBV3-1 (or the pseudogene TRBV3-2) and TRBJ2-1; TRBD1 lines up with 7 middle nucleotides. This sequence originates from a woman aged 40-49 years with acute or convalescent COVID-19. In nucleotides, the sequence is TGTGCCAGCAGCCGACAGGGACATGAGCAGTTCTTC. Its translation is CASSRQGHEQFF.